Shown below are 28 T cell receptor beta chains from a single sample sequenced in a study of T-cell reconstitution after alpha-beta-depleted transplantation in children (dated by TCRdb to 2016 to 2018). The protocol used for the library was PCR. Reads for this sample came from an Illumina HiSeq 2500. To normalize quantification of the TCRbeta repertoire, the TCR libraries were built with molecular barcoding that relied on unique molecular identifiers. TCRdb reprocessing: public reads trimmed at Q25 with fastp, clones called with MiXCR, in-frame beta chains kept. Each entry is one CDR3 protein sequence, shown with its most common DNA and genes. The sample profile shows 450,000 to 600,000 distinct CDR3 sequences; approximately 16% of them were found once. The ten largest clones represent 3.3% of the sample. This sample comprised PBMCs from the stem cell graft donor, obtained from the stem cell graft. The receptors originated from a human donor who donated a stem cell graft to a child with acute lymphoblastic leukemia.

This clonotype was seen once. V gene TRBV12-3 or TRBV12-4 combines with J gene TRBJ2-2, with D possibly matching TRBD2 (5 bases). V was cut by 7 bases and J by 4 bases, with 19 bases left in between. The CDR3 is 16 amino acids. The chain's CDR3 is CASTAPSTLGTGELFF. The CDR3 DNA is TGTGCCAGCACGGCCCCTAGCACCCTGGGCACCGGGGAGCTGTTTTTT.

This clonotype was seen at least ten times. DNA for the CDR3: TGCAGTGCGTCGCGCGACACCGGGGAGCTGTTTTTT. This sequence encodes CSASRDTGELFF. The gene calls are TRBV20-1 and TRBJ2-2; D gene ambiguous. Between the trimmed V and J ends, which lost 6 bases and 3 bases, there was a span of 8 bases. The CDR3 contains 12 residues. CDR1 DFQATT and CDR2 SNEGSKA come from the germline V gene (reference sequence).

The rearrangement links TRBV2 to TRBJ1-1; D not resolved. This CDR3 is 16 amino acids long. CDR1 and CDR2 from the germline V gene are SNHLY and FYNNEI. V was cut by 2 bases and J by 1 base, with 14 bases left in between. DNA of the CDR3: TGTGCCAGCAGTGAAAGTTTGCCTGATTCGAACACTGAAGCTTTCTTT. Amino acid sequence: CASSESLPDSNTEAFF.

This clonotype was detected a few times. J is TRBJ2-5 and V is TRBV11-2, with no clear D. This CDR3 comprises 15 residues. Trimming removed 1 base from V and 3 bases from J, with 12 bases in between. Germline V gene lookup returns CDR1 SGHAT and CDR2 FQNNGV. CDR3 coding DNA: TGTGCCAGCAGCTTAGGGGCCGGCGGTGAAGAGACCCAGTACTTC. Encoded protein: CASSLGAGGEETQYF.

This clonotype turned up a few times. V usage is TRBV5-1 and J usage is TRBJ2-1, with 12 bases identical to TRBD2. V was pared by 3 bases and J by 6 bases, with 4 bases of the junction left unmatched. The CDR3 is 15 amino acids. The germline CDR1 and CDR2 sequences are SGHRS and YFSETQ. In nucleotides, the CDR3 is TGCGCCAGCAGCTCCGGACTAGCGGGAAGCAATGAGCAGTTCTTC. This gives the protein CASSSGLAGSNEQFF. Full variable domain (missing parts from reference TRBV5-1 and TRBJ2-1): KAGVTQTPRYLIKTRGQQVTLSCSPISGHRSVSWYQQTPGQGLQFLFEYFSETQRNKGNFPGRFSGRQFSNSRSEMNVSTLELGDSALYLCASSSGLAGSNEQFFGPGTRLTVL.

The chain links TRBV5-1 to TRBJ2-1; D is undetermined. Germline loops: CDR1 SGHRS, CDR2 YFSETQ. V was clipped by 6 bases and J by 5 bases, with 6 bases between them. The CDR3 loop spans 11 amino acids. The CDR3 bases are TGCGCCAGCACCGTAAACAATGAGCAGTTCTTC. Residues: CASTVNNEQFF. Using reference TRBV5-1 and TRBJ2-1 for the parts outside the CDR3, the full variable domain is KAGVTQTPRYLIKTRGQQVTLSCSPISGHRSVSWYQQTPGQGLQFLFEYFSETQRNKGNFPGRFSGRQFSNSRSEMNVSTLELGDSALYLCASTVNNEQFFGPGTRLTVL.

V usage is TRBV12-3 or TRBV12-4 and J usage is TRBJ2-1, with D unclear. CDR3 length: 14 residues. V was trimmed by 6 bases and J by 7 bases, leaving 16 bases between them. CDR3 region: CASSLSAARNEQFF. The CDR3 coding sequence is TGTGCCAGCAGCCTGTCCGCGGCGCGGAATGAGCAGTTCTTC.

The gene calls are TRBV20-1 and TRBJ2-3; 12 nucleotides match TRBD2. Germline CDR1 and CDR2: DFQATT and SNEGSKA (reference sequence). Trimming took 1 base from V and 5 from J; bases not matched to a gene: 4. This CDR3 comprises 15 residues. CDR3 coding DNA: TGCAGTGCTAGAGCTAGCGGGAGGGCCAGAGATACGCAGTATTTT. Protein sequence: CSARASGRARDTQYF.

This clonotype showed up just once. This chain uses TRBV7-9 with TRBJ2-5; D unresolved. This CDR3 is 16 amino acids long. Germline CDR1 and CDR2: SEHNR and FQNEAQ (reference sequence). V lost 3 bases, J lost 4 bases, and 18 bases lay in between. Here the CDR3 DNA reads TGTGCCAGCAGCTTGGGCGAGCTGGTTGTAACAGAGACCCAGTACTTC. This codes for CASSLGELVVTETQYF.

This clonotype was counted between two and nine times. CDR3 loop: CASSKTSGSHEQFF. The CDR3 nucleotides are TGCGCCAGCAGCAAGACTAGCGGGAGTCACGAGCAGTTCTTC. The chain is built from TRBV5-1 and TRBJ2-1; 12 bases are a match to TRBD2. The V gene end was trimmed by 4 bases and the J gene end by 10 bases; junction bases not matched to a gene: 6. The CDR3 runs to 14 residues. Germline CDR1 is SGHRS and CDR2 is YFSETQ.

The J gene is TRBJ1-5, the V gene TRBV6-2 or TRBV6-3, with D perhaps TRBD1 (5 bases). Trimming pared 0 bases from V and 9 bases from J, leaving 15 bases between. CDR3 length: 15 residues. The V gene's germline CDR1 is MNHEY and CDR2 SVGEGT. The CDR3 DNA reads as TGTGCCAGCAGTTACTCGATCCAGGGCTTGGGGCCCCAGCATTTT. Its protein is CASSYSIQGLGPQHF.

The chain combines TRBV20-1 with TRBJ2-1, with 11 bases aligning to TRBD2. With V trimmed by 0 bases and J by 0 bases, 10 bases remained unmatched. The CDR3 extends over 19 amino acids. Germline V gene lookup returns CDR1 DFQATT and CDR2 SNEGSKA (reference sequence). In DNA, the CDR3 is TGCAGTGCTAGAGATTTGTCTAGCGGGAGGACCAGCTCCTACAATGAGCAGTTCTTC. Encoded protein: CSARDLSSGRTSSYNEQFF.

The sample holds a few counts of this clonotype. The chain employs TRBV12-3 or TRBV12-4 and TRBJ2-7; 8 bases align to TRBD1. The V gene end was trimmed by 5 bases and the J gene end by 7 bases; junction bases not matched to a gene: 7. CDR3 length: 13 amino acids. In nucleotides, the CDR3 is TGTGCCAGCAGTAAAATCACAGGGGGGGAGCAGTACTTC. It is translated as CASSKITGGEQYF.

This clonotype was found a few times. The chain carries TRBV19 and TRBJ1-1; no definite D call. This CDR3 has 14 residues. Germline V lookup: CDR1 LNHDA, CDR2 SQIVND (reference sequence). Trimming removed 3 bases at V and 5 bases at J, with 13 bases between. The CDR3: CASSIWGRETEAFF. In nucleotides, the CDR3 is TGTGCCAGTAGTATCTGGGGAAGGGAGACTGAAGCTTTCTTT.

V is TRBV5-1 and J is TRBJ2-2, with no clear D. CDR3 size: 15 residues. V lost 0 bases to trimming and J lost 3 bases, with 9 bases between them. The germline gives CDR1 SGHRS, CDR2 YFSETQ. CDR3 coding DNA: TGCGCCAGCAGCTTGGAACGGAGCTACACCGGGGAGCTGTTTTTT. Protein: CASSLERSYTGELFF. The whole variable domain, remainder taken from reference TRBV5-1 and TRBJ2-2, is KAGVTQTPRYLIKTRGQQVTLSCSPISGHRSVSWYQQTPGQGLQFLFEYFSETQRNKGNFPGRFSGRQFSNSRSEMNVSTLELGDSALYLCASSLERSYTGELFFGEGSRLTVL.

This clonotype was observed at least ten times. This sequence joins TRBV27 and TRBJ2-4; tentative D call: TRBD2 (5 bases). Looked up from germline, CDR1 is MNHEY and CDR2 is SMNVEV (reference sequence). The CDR3 length is 17 residues. V was shortened by 2 bases and J by 2 bases, with 16 bases between the two germline ends. In nucleotides, the CDR3 is TGTGCCAGCAGTTTACTCACCGACACGGGGTCCAAAAACATTCAGTACTTC. It encodes CASSLLTDTGSKNIQYF.

The rearrangement uses TRBV7-6 and TRBJ1-2; 7 nucleotides line up with TRBD1. Germline-derived CDR1 and CDR2 are SGHVS and FNYEAQ. V shed 4 bases and J 4 bases; nucleotides not matched to a gene: 6. This CDR3 region has 14 residues. In DNA form, the CDR3 reads TGTGCCAGCAGCTCCCAGGGGGGGATCTATGGCTACACCTTC. Protein: CASSSQGGIYGYTF.

The chain combines TRBV6-5 with TRBJ1-2; no definite D call. The CDR3 runs to 14 residues. V was shortened by 0 bases and J by 3 bases, with 8 bases between the two germline ends. Germline values: CDR1 MNHEY, CDR2 SVGAGI. CDR3 sequence reads: CASSYSGGDYGYTF. CDR3 sequence (DNA): TGTGCCAGCAGTTACTCGGGAGGAGACTATGGCTACACCTTC.

The chain combines TRBV7-6 with TRBJ2-1; 12 bases are shared with TRBD2. The CDR3 runs 17 residues. CDR1 and CDR2 (germline): SGHVS, FNYEAQ. V lost 4 bases, J lost 7 bases, and 11 bases stayed unmatched. As DNA, the CDR3 is TGTGCCAGCAGCTCGAGACTAGCGGGAGTTAAATTGAATGAGCAGTTCTTC. Translating it yields CASSSRLAGVKLNEQFF.

This clonotype has only a few counts. The chain recombines TRBV5-6 with TRBJ2-1; weak D call: TRBD1 (5 bases). The CDR3 is 14 amino acids. Per germline, CDR1 SGHDT and CDR2 YYEEEE. V gave up 5 bases and J gave up 0 bases, with 9 bases separating them. CDR3 nucleotide sequence: TGTGCCAGCAGACCAGGGTCCTCCTACAATGAGCAGTTCTTC. It encodes CASRPGSSYNEQFF. Full variable domain (outside the CDR3, taken from reference TRBV5-6 and TRBJ2-1): DAGVTQSPTHLIKTRGQQVTLRCSPKSGHDTVSWYQQALGQGPQFIFQYYEEEERQRGNFPDRFSGHQFPNYSSELNVNALLLGDSALYLCASRPGSSYNEQFFGPGTRLTVL.

There are a few counts of this clonotype. This chain joins TRBV11-3 and TRBJ2-7; 8 bases line up with TRBD1. Germline CDR1 reads SGHNT; CDR2 reads YENEEA. Trimming removed 1 base from V and 4 bases from J; junction bases left unmatched: 6. The CDR3 covers 15 residues. CDR3 in amino acids: CASSLGAGGIYEQYF. In DNA, the CDR3 is TGTGCCAGCAGCTTAGGGGCAGGGGGCATTTACGAGCAGTACTTC.

The chain recombines TRBV4-1 with TRBJ2-2; D may be TRBD2 (5 bases). The CDR3 consists of 16 residues. V was cut by 4 bases and J by 1 base, with 13 bases left in between. Germline values: CDR1 MGHRA, CDR2 YSYEKL. CDR3 protein: CASSPKRTWNTGELFF. In DNA form, the CDR3 reads TGCGCCAGCAGCCCAAAGCGGACGTGGAACACCGGGGAGCTGTTTTTT.

V gene TRBV10-3 combines with J gene TRBJ2-5; unclear D gene. CDR1 and CDR2 from the germline V gene are ENHRY and SYGVKD. V lost 6 bases and J lost 5, with 13 bases in between. The CDR3 runs 13 residues. CDR3 in amino acids: CAIRGTANETQYF. DNA for the CDR3: TGTGCCATCAGGGGAACAGCGAACGAGACCCAGTACTTC.

At least ten counts were recorded for this clonotype. This chain connects TRBV5-1 to TRBJ2-5; a weak D match, TRBD2 (6 bases). CDR1 is SGHRS, CDR2 YFSETQ, per germline. V lost 4 bases to trimming and J lost 1 base, with 8 bases between them. The CDR3 is 13 residues long. This chain's CDR3 is CASSISGQETQYF. DNA of the CDR3: TGCGCCAGCAGCATTAGCGGCCAAGAGACCCAGTACTTC.

This clonotype showed up just a few times. The CDR3 nucleotides are TGTGCCAGCAGTTTAGGAGGACCGGACATTCAGTACTTC. It is translated as CASSLGGPDIQYF. The V gene is TRBV12-3 or TRBV12-4, the J gene TRBJ2-4; no definite D call. This CDR3 region has 13 residues. V was trimmed by 1 base and J by 8 bases, leaving 9 bases between them.

This chain connects TRBV7-9 to TRBJ2-4; TRBD1 matches 10 bases. CDR1 and CDR2 from the germline V gene are SEHNR and FQNEAQ (reference sequence). V shed 3 bases and J 9 bases; nucleotides not matched to a gene: 8. This CDR3 is built from 15 residues. The CDR3 DNA reads as TGTGCCAGCAGCTTGGGAGTGGACAGGGGGGGCATTCAGTACTTC. Translating it yields CASSLGVDRGGIQYF.

V usage is TRBV12-3 or TRBV12-4 and J usage is TRBJ2-2, with D possibly matching TRBD2 (6 bases). V lost 3 bases and J 5 bases, leaving 16 bases between the germline ends. This CDR3 comprises 16 residues. CDR3 sequence (DNA): TGTGCCAGCAGTTTTATTCCAGCGGGTCGGACCGGGGAGCTGTTTTTT. This codes for CASSFIPAGRTGELFF.

V is TRBV5-6 and J is TRBJ2-7, with D possibly called TRBD1 or TRBD2 (5 bases each). Germline CDR1 is SGHDT and CDR2 is YYEEEE. The length of the CDR3 is 15 residues. Trimming shortened V by 2 bases and J by 3 bases, and 15 bases separated the two germline ends. The CDR3 DNA reads as TGTGCCAGCAGCTTACCCGGGACGTCATACTACGAGCAGTACTTC. Translating gives CASSLPGTSYYEQYF. The full variable domain, rest sourced from reference TRBV5-6 and TRBJ2-7, is DAGVTQSPTHLIKTRGQQVTLRCSPKSGHDTVSWYQQALGQGPQFIFQYYEEEERQRGNFPDRFSGHQFPNYSSELNVNALLLGDSALYLCASSLPGTSYYEQYFGPGTRLTVT.